This T cell receptor (beta chain) derives from a study of T cell responses to AZD1222 COVID-19 vaccine. About the research overall: Second-dose intervals of approximately 4 or approximately 12 weeks were pooled.

Method: immunoSEQ multiplex PCR; TCRdb's copy keeps in-frame clones and lacks some. The table has around 100,000 clones, roughly 83% seen once; the top ten hold 15% to 20%. Study conclusions and caveats: The CD4 TCRs associated with vaccination extended across spike and predominated at 160-218 and 743-854. AZD1222 recipients seropositive at baseline numbered only six. A reported finding is that nearly half of spike-specific TCRs target unmutated variant regions.

The CDR3 runs to 15 residues. V was pared by 7 bases and J by 5 bases, with 20 bases between. CDR1 SQVTM and CDR2 ANQGSEA come from the germline V gene. The sample holds one count of this clone. Its antigen remains unidentified. This receptor was identified in an adult in good health. V and J are TRBV29-1 and TRBJ2-2; TRBD2 is a possible D gene (6 bases). The sequences come from peripheral blood, collected on day 0 of AZD1222 vaccination. The chain's CDR3 is CSAEDRGGKTGELFF. CDR3 DNA: TGCAGCGCGGAAGATCGTGGAGGGAAGACCGGGGAGCTGTTTTTT.